The rows below give T cell receptor beta chains drawn from one sample of a study of early T cells in non-severe SARS-CoV-2 infection. Using its own MiXCR run on the 5' RACE reads, TCRdb lists one record per CDR3 protein. The data contain under 70,000 distinct CDR3 sequences, about 6% of them seen just once; the ten biggest clones take up under 4%. The source was whole blood, collected at baseline. The receptors shown here come from an adult who was a healthcare worker with PCR-confirmed SARS-CoV-2 infection or an uninfected control (not recorded which). The CDR3 runs from the conserved cysteine through the conserved F or W. Fields, in order: CDR3 length, J gene, clone size, V gene, D gene, CDR3 protein, CDR3 DNA. A D gene is named only where the DNA matches it firmly. Only part of the rows carry a size: once, few, many, or a class if the clone is expanded.

12 | TRBJ2-5 | few | TRBV28 | NA | CASSSTEFSQYF | TGTGCCAGCAGTTCCACGGAGTTCTCCCAGTACTTC
13 | TRBJ2-1 | few | TRBV10-2 | NA | CASYPGTFNEQFF | TGCGCCAGTTACCCCGGGACTTTCAATGAGCAGTTCTTC
15 | TRBJ2-7 | few | TRBV5-1 | TRBD2 | CASSLEGLALYEQYF | TGCGCCAGCAGCTTGGAGGGACTAGCCTTATACGAGCAGTACTTC
15 | TRBJ1-1 | many | TRBV28 | TRBD1 | CASTTGTASNTEAFF | TGTGCCAGCACCACCGGGACAGCATCTAACACTGAAGCTTTCTTT
17 | TRBJ2-7 | many | TRBV5-1 | NA | CASSSGSTGIVFYEQYF | TGCGCCAGCAGCTCAGGAAGTACAGGGATTGTCTTCTACGAGCAGTACTTC
15 | TRBJ1-1 | few | TRBV4-2 | NA | CASSQFLSGGPGSFF | TGTGCCAGCAGCCAATTCCTTTCCGGGGGTCCGGGATCTTTCTTT
14 | TRBJ1-1 | few | TRBV2 | NA | CASSERGRSTEAFF | TGTGCCAGCAGTGAAAGGGGGAGAAGCACTGAAGCTTTCTTT
14 | TRBJ2-1 | many | TRBV19 | TRBD2 | CASSSGRDYNEQFF | TGTGCCAGTAGTAGCGGGAGGGACTACAATGAGCAGTTCTTC
17 | TRBJ2-1 | many | TRBV7-9 | TRBD2 | CASSLRGLAGGSHEQFF | TGTGCCAGCAGCTTAAGGGGACTAGCGGGAGGATCCCATGAGCAGTTCTTC
13 | TRBJ1-2 | NA | TRBV20-1 | TRBD1 | CSASDRERYGYTF | TGCAGTGCTTCGGACAGGGAGAGATATGGCTACACCTTC
15 | TRBJ1-6 | many | TRBV7-6 | NA | CASSADPWIFSPLHF | TGTGCCAGCAGCGCCGACCCCTGGATCTTTTCACCCCTCCACTTT
15 | TRBJ2-7 | many | TRBV4-2 | TRBD2 | CASSLHSGRTYEQYF | TGTGCCAGCAGCCTCCATAGCGGGAGAACCTACGAGCAGTACTTC
15 | TRBJ2-1 | many | TRBV5-1 | TRBD2 | CASSLLAGGIDEQFF | TGCGCCAGCAGCTTGTTAGCGGGAGGGATTGATGAGCAGTTCTTC
14 | TRBJ1-1 | many | TRBV20-1 | NA | CSAQQGSGNTEAFF | TGCAGTGCTCAACAGGGTTCGGGGAACACTGAAGCTTTCTTT
12 | TRBJ2-1 | NA | TRBV6-1 | NA | CASSEARWEQFF | TGTGCCAGCAGTGAAGCACGATGGGAGCAGTTCTTC
14 | TRBJ2-1 | many | TRBV4-3 | NA | CASSQDQRSDEQFF | TGCGCCAGCAGCCAAGATCAACGGTCCGATGAGCAGTTCTTC
13 | TRBJ1-5 | many | TRBV6-5 | NA | CASSRQGNQPQHF | TGTGCCAGCAGTCGTCAGGGCAATCAGCCCCAGCATTTT
18 | TRBJ1-6 | few | TRBV4-2 | TRBD1 | CASSPLGDRDVVNSPLHF | TGTGCCAGCAGCCCCTTGGGGGACAGGGATGTCGTCAATTCACCCCTCCACTTT
16 | TRBJ2-1 | many | TRBV5-1 | TRBD2 | CASSLREDRPYNEQFF | TGCGCCAGCAGCCTGCGGGAGGACCGCCCCTACAATGAGCAGTTCTTC
15 | TRBJ2-2 | few | TRBV12-3/TRBV12-4 | TRBD1 | CASSLGQGKTGELFF | TGTGCCAGCAGCCTAGGACAGGGTAAAACCGGGGAGCTGTTTTTT
14 | TRBJ2-7 | many | TRBV10-1 | TRBD2 | CASSPASGSYEQYF | TGCGCCAGCAGCCCGGCTAGCGGCTCCTACGAGCAGTACTTC
16 | TRBJ2-7 | many | TRBV20-1 | NA | CSAAPVGGSGSYEQYF | TGCAGTGCCGCCCCGGTAGGGGGTAGCGGCTCCTACGAGCAGTACTTC
14 | TRBJ2-1 | NA | TRBV7-2 | NA | CASSLDRGYYEQFF | TGTGCCAGCAGCTTAGACCGCGGTTATTATGAGCAGTTCTTC
16 | TRBJ2-1 | few | TRBV28 | NA | CASSLGAASSYNEQFF | TGTGCCAGCAGCCTGGGAGCGGCAAGCTCCTACAATGAGCAGTTCTTC
13 | TRBJ2-7 | many | TRBV20-1 | NA | CSARESGPYEQYF | TGCAGTGCTAGGGAATCAGGGCCCTACGAGCAGTACTTC
14 | TRBJ2-3 | many | TRBV7-3 | NA | CASSLQPAADTQYF | TGTGCCAGCAGCTTACAGCCCGCCGCAGATACGCAGTATTTT
16 | TRBJ2-3 | few | TRBV13 | TRBD1 | CASSYGQGKSTDTQYF | TGTGCCAGCAGCTACGGACAGGGGAAGAGCACAGATACGCAGTATTTT
16 | TRBJ2-2 | NA | TRBV5-1 | NA | CASSRFNRARTGELFF | TGCGCCAGCAGCCGGTTTAACAGGGCGAGGACCGGGGAGCTGTTTTTT
14 | TRBJ2-2 | few | TRBV20-1 | NA | CSASTQGRTGELFF | TGCAGTGCTAGTACCCAGGGAAGGACCGGGGAGCTGTTTTTT
11 | TRBJ2-7 | NA | TRBV20-1 | NA | CSARPFGEQYF | TGCAGTGCTAGGCCCTTTGGCGAGCAGTACTTC
16 | TRBJ2-2 | many | TRBV7-8 | NA | CASSPVEGRGTGELFF | TGTGCCAGCAGCCCCGTGGAAGGGAGAGGAACCGGGGAGCTGTTTTTT